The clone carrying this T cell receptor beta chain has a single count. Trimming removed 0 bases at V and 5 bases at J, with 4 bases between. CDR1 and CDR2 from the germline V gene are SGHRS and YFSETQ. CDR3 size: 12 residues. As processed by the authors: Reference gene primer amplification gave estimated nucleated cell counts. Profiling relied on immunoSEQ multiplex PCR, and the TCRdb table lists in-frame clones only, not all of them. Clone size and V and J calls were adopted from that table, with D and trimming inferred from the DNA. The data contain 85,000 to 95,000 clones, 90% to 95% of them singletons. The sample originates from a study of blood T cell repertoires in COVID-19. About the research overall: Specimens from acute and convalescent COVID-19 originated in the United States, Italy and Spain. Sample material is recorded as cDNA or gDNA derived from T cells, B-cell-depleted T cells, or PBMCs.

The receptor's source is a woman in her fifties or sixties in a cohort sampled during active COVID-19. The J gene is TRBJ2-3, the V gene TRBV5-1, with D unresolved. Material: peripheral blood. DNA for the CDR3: TGCGCCAGCAGCTTGGGCGTAGATACGCAGTATTTT. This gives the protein CASSLGVDTQYF.